The sequence of this T cell receptor beta chain was determined in a study of chemoradiotherapy in HPV16-positive cancers. Whole-study context: Candidate HPV-specific T-cell clones and common TCR motifs came from functional assays in two HPV16-positive patients.

There are 15 residues in the CDR3. Trimming took 10 bases from V and 2 from J, leaving 18 bases between them. Germline CDR1 MDHEN, CDR2 SYDVKM. Produced via immunoSEQ multiplex PCR; TCRdb's table is partial and in-frame only. Of about 17,000 clones listed, 85% to 95% were seen once; the top ten hold over 12%. The TCR sequence derives from a human donor with HPV-associated anogenital cancer. The chain couples TRBV28 to TRBJ1-5, with D perhaps matching TRBD1 (5 bases). Sequencing was performed on blood, taken from a patient who underwent chemoradiotherapy. CDR3 in amino acids: CAIRGEGVRNQPQHF. The CDR3 bases are TGTGCCATCCGCGGTGAAGGGGTACGCAATCAGCCCCAGCATTTT.